This is a list of T cell receptor beta chains from one sample in a study of T cells after yellow fever vaccination. From the 5' RACE reads, TCRdb called clonotypes with MiXCR, one entry per CDR3 protein. The table lists some 500,000 distinct CDR3 sequences, roughly 14% of them singletons, with about 14% in the top ten. The sequencing used PBMCs, collected on the day of the yellow fever booster vaccination. These receptor sequences come from a man in his thirties or forties who received the YFV17D yellow fever vaccine. CDR3s include the opening cysteine and the closing phenylalanine or tryptophan. The D gene is left open where the match is weak. Clone size is shown for a subset of rows, as once, few, many or a class of expanded clone.

TRBD2	TRBV5-4	-	TRBJ2-1	CASSSRLAGKDEQFF	TGTGCCAGCAGCTCCCGACTAGCGGGAAAGGATGAGCAGTTCTTC
TRBD1	TRBV24-1	-	TRBJ2-3	CATSDPGQGANTQYF	TGTGCCACCAGTGACCCAGGACAGGGGGCAAATACGCAGTATTTT
-	TRBV20-1	-	TRBJ2-3	CSATRDNTDTQYF	TGCAGTGCTACAAGGGACAACACAGATACGCAGTATTTT
-	TRBV20-1	-	TRBJ2-1	CSAGGAGVGNEQFF	TGCAGTGCCGGAGGGGCGGGCGTGGGCAATGAGCAGTTCTTC
TRBD2	TRBV5-1	few	TRBJ2-7	CASSLAEAGAREQYF	TGCGCCAGCAGCTTGGCCGAAGCGGGAGCGAGGGAGCAGTACTTC
-	TRBV28	-	TRBJ2-2	CASNFHVGAGELFF	TGTGCCAGCAATTTTCACGTCGGGGCCGGGGAGCTGTTTTTT
-	TRBV20-1	few	TRBJ1-5	CSAGGGVNQPQHF	TGCAGTGCTGGGGGCGGGGTAAATCAGCCCCAGCATTTT
TRBD2	TRBV6-5	-	TRBJ2-2	CASSFLAGGPAGELFF	TGTGCCAGCAGTTTTTTAGCGGGAGGCCCGGCCGGGGAGCTGTTTTTT
TRBD2	TRBV20-1	-	TRBJ2-1	CSARVLAGAGNEQFF	TGCAGTGCTAGAGTTCTAGCGGGAGCTGGGAATGAGCAGTTCTTC
-	TRBV4-3	-	TRBJ2-5	CASSQQRFQETQYF	TGCGCCAGCAGCCAACAGCGGTTCCAAGAGACCCAGTACTTC
TRBD1	TRBV7-2	-	TRBJ2-2	CASSWTGGDTGELFF	TGTGCCAGCAGCTGGACAGGGGGAGACACCGGGGAGCTGTTTTTT
-	TRBV24-1	-	TRBJ2-1	CATSVIRGAYNEQFF	TGTGCCACCAGTGTAATTAGGGGTGCCTACAATGAGCAGTTCTTC
-	TRBV20-1	-	TRBJ1-4	CSARKGRGNEKLFF	TGCAGTGCCAGAAAAGGGAGGGGTAATGAAAAACTGTTTTTT
TRBD2	TRBV6-1	few	TRBJ2-1	CASRERGTYNEQFF	TGTGCCAGCAGGGAGCGGGGTACCTACAATGAGCAGTTCTTC
TRBD1	TRBV6-1	-	TRBJ1-5	CASSQRTGGGQPQHF	TGTGCCAGCAGTCAAAGGACAGGGGGTGGTCAGCCCCAGCATTTT
-	TRBV5-1	-	TRBJ1-1	CASSGTTEAFF	TGCGCCAGCAGCGGGACCACTGAAGCTTTCTTT
TRBD1	TRBV9	few	TRBJ1-2	CASSSTGGPYGYTF	TGTGCCAGCAGCTCCACAGGGGGCCCCTATGGCTACACCTTC
TRBD1	TRBV29-1	few	TRBJ1-2	CSVTGQGHGYTF	TGCAGCGTGACCGGACAGGGGCATGGCTACACCTTC
-	TRBV9	few	TRBJ1-2	CASKGQLKYGYTF	TGTGCCAGTAAAGGGCAATTAAAGTATGGCTACACCTTC
-	TRBV4-2	-	TRBJ2-6	CASSQDQWGVDGANVLTF	TGTGCCAGCAGCCAAGATCAGTGGGGAGTAGATGGGGCCAACGTCCTGACTTTC
-	TRBV4-3	-	TRBJ1-1	CASSQEDGNEAFF	TGCGCCAGCAGCCAAGAGGACGGAAATGAAGCTTTCTTT
TRBD2	TRBV29-1	-	TRBJ2-3	CSVLLAGRGTDTQYF	TGCAGCGTTCTACTAGCGGGACGAGGCACAGATACGCAGTATTTT
-	TRBV7-9	many	TRBJ2-7	CASKGVGISYEQYF	TGTGCCAGCAAAGGTGTAGGCATTTCCTACGAGCAGTACTTC
TRBD2	TRBV6-2/TRBV6-3	many	TRBJ2-1	CASSRLPGLADNEQFF	TGTGCCAGCAGCCGACTACCGGGACTAGCGGACAATGAGCAGTTCTTC
TRBD2	TRBV20-1	-	TRBJ2-1	CSATSGKGNEQFF	TGCAGTGCAACTAGCGGGAAGGGCAATGAGCAGTTCTTC
TRBD1	TRBV5-5	few	TRBJ1-1	CASSGGDRGNTEAFF	TGTGCCAGCAGCGGAGGGGACAGGGGGAACACTGAAGCTTTCTTT
TRBD1	TRBV20-1	few	TRBJ2-2	CSAREGKTGGAAGELFF	TGCAGTGCTAGAGAAGGGAAAACAGGGGGCGCCGCCGGGGAGCTGTTTTTT
-	TRBV5-1	few	TRBJ2-1	CASSQGQSYNEQFF	TGCGCCAGCAGCCAAGGACAATCCTACAATGAGCAGTTCTTC
TRBD2	TRBV6-1	few	TRBJ2-1	CASSEGPGEGLNEQFF	TGTGCCAGCAGTGAAGGCCCCGGGGAGGGCCTAAATGAGCAGTTCTTC
TRBD1	TRBV28	-	TRBJ2-7	CTSRRTGYEQYF	TGTACCAGCAGACGGACAGGGTACGAGCAGTACTTC
TRBD2	TRBV15	-	TRBJ2-7	CATSRSGSSGSYEQYF	TGTGCCACCAGCAGATCTGGGAGTAGCGGGAGTTACGAGCAGTACTTC
TRBD1	TRBV10-3	few	TRBJ1-4	CAISDWGQDYNGEKLFF	TGTGCCATCAGTGATTGGGGACAGGATTATAATGGCGAAAAACTGTTTTTT
TRBD2	TRBV7-2	-	TRBJ2-5	CASSFASGRGRETQYF	TGTGCCAGCAGCTTCGCTAGCGGGAGAGGGCGGGAGACCCAGTACTTC
-	TRBV7-9	few	TRBJ2-7	CAVMERAQVGQYF	TGTGCCGTCATGGAGAGGGCCCAAGTGGGGCAGTACTTC
TRBD2	TRBV7-8	few	TRBJ2-1	CASSLGVSGIRDEQFF	TGTGCCAGCAGCTTAGGGGTTAGCGGGATTAGGGATGAGCAGTTCTTC
TRBD2	TRBV6-5	-	TRBJ2-2	CASSYRASGNTGELFF	TGTGCCAGCAGTTACCGGGCTAGCGGGAATACCGGGGAGCTGTTTTTT
-	TRBV14	-	TRBJ1-1	CASSQDIGYGTEAFF	TGTGCCAGCAGTCAAGATATCGGGTACGGCACTGAAGCTTTCTTT
-	TRBV14	few	TRBJ1-1	CASSQGEGIIQFF	TGTGCCAGCAGCCAAGGTGAAGGGATAATCCAGTTTTTT
-	TRBV20-1	once	TRBJ2-1	CSARFSFSYNEQFF	TGCAGTGCTAGATTCTCCTTCTCCTACAATGAGCAGTTCTTC
TRBD2	TRBV4-3	-	TRBJ2-1	CASSPGRISYNEQFF	TGCGCCAGCAGCCCCGGGAGGATTTCCTACAATGAGCAGTTCTTC
TRBD2	TRBV30	few	TRBJ2-3	CAWSRGGSETDTQYF	TGTGCCTGGAGTAGGGGCGGGAGCGAAACAGATACGCAGTATTTT
-	TRBV5-1	-	TRBJ2-7	CASSSGQYTYEQYF	TGCGCCAGCAGCTCCGGACAGTATACCTACGAGCAGTACTTC
-	TRBV7-2	-	TRBJ2-7	CASSLGWTEAYEQYF	TGTGCCAGCAGCTTAGGTTGGACAGAAGCCTACGAGCAGTACTTC
-	TRBV20-1	few	TRBJ1-2	CSARDKGGNGYTF	TGCAGTGCTAGAGATAAAGGGGGGAATGGCTACACCTTC
TRBD2	TRBV29-1	-	TRBJ2-5	CSVGGTSGQVETQYF	TGCAGCGTTGGTGGGACTAGCGGCCAGGTAGAGACCCAGTACTTC
TRBD1	TRBV25-1	-	TRBJ2-3	CASIDGTASTDTQYF	TGTGCCAGCATCGACGGGACAGCCAGCACAGATACGCAGTATTTT
-	TRBV7-9	-	TRBJ2-3	CASLFRRGADTQYF	TGTGCCAGCCTATTTAGGCGGGGAGCAGATACGCAGTATTTT
TRBD2	TRBV27	-	TRBJ2-7	CASSVSGVTYEQYF	TGTGCCAGCAGTGTTAGCGGGGTCACCTACGAGCAGTACTTC
-	TRBV4-3	few	TRBJ1-2	CASSQDAGGTYGYTF	TGCGCCAGCAGCCAAGACGCGGGGGGCACCTATGGCTACACCTTC
TRBD2	TRBV6-4	few	TRBJ2-1	CASSVSSGYEQFF	TGTGCCAGCAGTGTTTCTAGCGGCTATGAGCAGTTCTTC
TRBD2	TRBV7-2	-	TRBJ2-1	CASSLTSGKISEQFF	TGTGCCAGCAGTTTGACTAGCGGGAAAATTAGCGAGCAGTTCTTC